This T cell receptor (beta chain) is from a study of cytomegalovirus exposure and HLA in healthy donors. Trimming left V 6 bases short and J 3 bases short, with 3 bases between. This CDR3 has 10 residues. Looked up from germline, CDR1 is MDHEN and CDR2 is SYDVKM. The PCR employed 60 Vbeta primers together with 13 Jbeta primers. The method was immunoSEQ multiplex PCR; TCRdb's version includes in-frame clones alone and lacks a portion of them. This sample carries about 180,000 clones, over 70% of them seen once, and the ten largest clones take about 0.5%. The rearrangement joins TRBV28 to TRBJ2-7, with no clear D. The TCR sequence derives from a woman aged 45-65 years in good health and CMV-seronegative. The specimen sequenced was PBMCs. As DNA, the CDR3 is TGTGCCAGCAGCAACTACGAGCAGTACTTC. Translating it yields CASSNYEQYF.